Here is one T cell receptor (beta chain) with its context. The CDR3 is 12 residues long. CDR1 and CDR2 from the germline V gene are SQVTM and ANQGSEA. The V gene lost 6 bases and the J gene lost 0 bases, with 3 bases spanning the gap. The data stem from a study of cytomegalovirus exposure and HLA in healthy donors. Whole-study context: The same platform was used for the 90 to 150 validation repertoires and the approximately 670 first-cohort repertoires, a later analysis reported.

Assay used: immunoSEQ multiplex PCR; TCRdb lists only in-frame clones, some missing. The sample consists of 200,000 to 300,000 clones, around nine tenths of them appearing once. The chain carries TRBV29-1 and TRBJ2-6; no reliable D call. Material: PBMCs. The TCR comes from a man younger than 35 in good health and CMV-seronegative. The CDR3 DNA follows: TGCAGCGTCGTCTCTGGGGCCAACGTCCTGACTTTC. It translates to CSVVSGANVLTF.